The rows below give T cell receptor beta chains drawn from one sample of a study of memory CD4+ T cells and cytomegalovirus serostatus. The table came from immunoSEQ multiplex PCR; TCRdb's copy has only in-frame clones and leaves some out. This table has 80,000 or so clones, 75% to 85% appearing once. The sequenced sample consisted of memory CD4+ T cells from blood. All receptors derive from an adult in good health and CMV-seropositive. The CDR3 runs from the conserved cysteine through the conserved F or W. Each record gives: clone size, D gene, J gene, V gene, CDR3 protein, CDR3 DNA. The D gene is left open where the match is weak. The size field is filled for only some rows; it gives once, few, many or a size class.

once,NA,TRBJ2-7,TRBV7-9,CASSSTTVSSYEQYF,TGTGCCAGCAGCTCAACGACAGTGAGCTCCTACGAGCAGTACTTC
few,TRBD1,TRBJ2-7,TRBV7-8,CASSLEAGTESYEQYF,TGTGCCAGCAGCTTAGAGGCAGGGACAGAATCCTACGAGCAGTACTTC
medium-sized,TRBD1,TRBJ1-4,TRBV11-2,CASSNTGEGNEKLFF,TGTGCCAGCAGCAACACAGGGGAGGGTAATGAAAAACTGTTTTTT
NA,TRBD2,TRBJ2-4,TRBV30,CAWTTGGEGNIQYF,TGTGCCTGGACCACTGGGGGGGAGGGAAACATTCAGTACTTC
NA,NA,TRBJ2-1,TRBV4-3,CASSQAVTQTYNEQFF,TGCGCCAGCAGCCAAGCCGTCACCCAAACCTACAATGAGCAGTTCTTC
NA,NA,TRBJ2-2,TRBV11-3,CASTYLAPHRRYTGELFF,TGTGCCAGCACCTACCTCGCCCCCCACAGGAGGTACACCGGGGAGCTGTTTTTT
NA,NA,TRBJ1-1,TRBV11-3,CASSEPDGNTEAFF,TGTGCCAGCAGCGAACCCGACGGGAACACTGAAGCTTTCTTT
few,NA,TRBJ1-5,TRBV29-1,CSVGSFNQPQHF,TGCAGCGTTGGCAGTTTCAATCAGCCCCAGCATTTT
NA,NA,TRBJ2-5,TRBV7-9,CASSPPWGSGRETQYF,TGTGCCAGCAGCCCCCCATGGGGCAGTGGGAGGGAGACCCAGTACTTC
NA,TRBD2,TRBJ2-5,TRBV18,CASSALAEETQYF,TGTGCCAGCTCAGCTCTAGCGGAAGAGACCCAGTACTTC
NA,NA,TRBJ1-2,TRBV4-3,CASSPGTFYGYTF,TGCGCCAGCAGCCCCGGGACCTTCTATGGCTACACCTTC
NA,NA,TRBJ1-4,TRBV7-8,CASRRAGDEKLFF,TGTGCCAGCAGAAGGGCGGGGGATGAAAAACTGTTTTTT
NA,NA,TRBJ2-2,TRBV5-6,CASSPDRGRGGELFF,TGTGCCAGCAGCCCGGATAGGGGCAGGGGCGGGGAGCTGTTTTTT
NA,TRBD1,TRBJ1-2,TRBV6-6,CASSAGATGGNYGYTF,TGTGCCAGCAGCGCCGGGGCGACAGGGGGAAACTATGGCTACACCTTC
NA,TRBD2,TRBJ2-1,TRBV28,CASSLPGLAGGSEQFF,TGTGCCAGCAGTCTCCCTGGACTAGCGGGGGGGTCTGAGCAGTTCTTC
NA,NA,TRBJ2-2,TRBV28,CASSPSDGELFF,TGTGCCAGCAGTCCATCAGACGGGGAGCTGTTTTTT
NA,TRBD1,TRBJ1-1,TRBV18,CASSPGDRGETGEAFF,TGTGCCAGCTCACCTGGGGACAGGGGGGAAACGGGTGAAGCTTTCTTT
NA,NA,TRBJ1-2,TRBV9,CASSVGIGDANYGYTF,TGTGCCAGCAGCGTAGGGATCGGGGATGCTAACTATGGCTACACCTTC
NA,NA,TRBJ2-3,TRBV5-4,CASSLRSASDTQYF,TGTGCCAGCAGCTTGAGGTCTGCCTCGGATACGCAGTATTTT
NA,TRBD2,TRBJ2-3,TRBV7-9,CASSPRASGRTDTQYF,TGTGCCAGCAGCCCTCGGGCTAGCGGGAGAACAGATACGCAGTATTTT
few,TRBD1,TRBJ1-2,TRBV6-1,CASTPTGDYGYTF,TGTGCCAGCACTCCGACAGGGGACTATGGCTACACCTTC
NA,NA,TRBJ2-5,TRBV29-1,CSVEGGQETQYF,TGCAGCGTTGAGGGAGGCCAAGAGACCCAGTACTTC
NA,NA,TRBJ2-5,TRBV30,CAWSVVNQETQYF,TGTGCCTGGAGTGTAGTAAACCAAGAGACCCAGTACTTC
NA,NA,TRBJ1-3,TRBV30,CARETASGNTIYF,TGTGCCCGCGAGACGGCCTCTGGAAACACCATATATTTT
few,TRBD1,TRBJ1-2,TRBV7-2,CASSFFQGQLDVGNYGYTF,TGTGCCAGCAGCTTCTTCCAGGGACAGTTAGATGTGGGAAATTATGGCTACACCTTC
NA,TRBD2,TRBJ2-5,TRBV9,CASSVGAGGVQETQYF,TGTGCCAGCAGCGTAGGAGCGGGAGGCGTACAAGAGACCCAGTACTTC
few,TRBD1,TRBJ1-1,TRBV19,CASSMRQGQAEAFF,TGTGCCAGTAGTATGAGACAGGGGCAGGCTGAAGCTTTCTTT
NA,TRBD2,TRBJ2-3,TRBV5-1,CASSSGTIGDTQYF,TGCGCCAGCAGCTCGGGGACTATTGGGGATACGCAGTATTTT
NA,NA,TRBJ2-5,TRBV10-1,CASSESTQKLQETQYF,TGCGCCAGCAGTGAGTCAACACAGAAGCTCCAAGAGACCCAGTACTTC
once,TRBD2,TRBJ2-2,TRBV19,CASSMTSLVGGELFF,TGTGCCAGTAGTATGACTAGCCTGGTGGGCGGGGAGCTGTTTTTT
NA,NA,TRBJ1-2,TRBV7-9,CASSLEDLYGYTF,TGTGCCAGCAGCTTAGAGGATTTATATGGCTACACCTTC
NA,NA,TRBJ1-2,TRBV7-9,CASRRDIDGYTF,TGTGCCAGCAGGAGGGACATCGATGGCTACACCTTC
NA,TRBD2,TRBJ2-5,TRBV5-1,CASSSLAGPQETQYF,TGCGCCAGCAGCTCGTTAGCGGGGCCCCAAGAGACCCAGTACTTC
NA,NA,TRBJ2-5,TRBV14,CASSPPGTGVGTQYF,TGTGCCAGCAGCCCCCCCGGGACGGGGGTAGGGACCCAGTACTTC
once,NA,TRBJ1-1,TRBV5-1,CASSSLRDRGTEAFF,TGCGCCAGCAGCTCACTCCGGGACCGAGGGACTGAAGCTTTCTTT
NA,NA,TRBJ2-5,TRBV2,CASSVQETQYF,TGTGCCAGCAGCGTTCAAGAGACCCAGTACTTC
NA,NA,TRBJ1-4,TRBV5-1,CASSSDLQSTNEKLFF,TGCGCCAGCAGCTCCGACTTACAGTCAACTAATGAAAAACTGTTTTTT
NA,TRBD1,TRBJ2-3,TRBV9,CASSVQGADTQYF,TGTGCCAGCAGCGTACAGGGGGCGGATACGCAGTATTTT
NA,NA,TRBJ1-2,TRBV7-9,CASSLVGNSGGYTF,TGTGCCAGCAGCTTAGTGGGGAATTCTGGAGGCTACACCTTC
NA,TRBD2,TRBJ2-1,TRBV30,CAWRNTAGTSRNNEQFF,TGTGCCTGGAGAAACACCGCCGGGACTAGCCGAAACAATGAGCAGTTCTTC
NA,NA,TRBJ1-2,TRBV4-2,CASSQDRVGRGNNYGYTF,TGTGCCAGCAGCCAAGATCGGGTGGGGAGGGGAAATAACTATGGCTACACCTTC
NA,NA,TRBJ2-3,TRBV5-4,CASSSKSVTDTQYF,TGTGCCAGCAGCTCGAAAAGCGTCACAGATACGCAGTATTTT
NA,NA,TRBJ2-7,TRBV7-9,CASSIAGTYEQYF,TGTGCCAGCAGCATTGCGGGGACCTACGAGCAGTACTTC
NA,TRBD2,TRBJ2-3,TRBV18,CASSPVSGAYTDTQYF,TGTGCCAGCTCACCAGTTAGCGGGGCATACACAGATACGCAGTATTTT
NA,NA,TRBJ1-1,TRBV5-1,CASSLGLGGNTEAFF,TGCGCCAGCAGCTTGGGACTAGGTGGGAACACTGAAGCTTTCTTT
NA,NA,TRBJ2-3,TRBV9,CASSVSPSTDTQYF,TGTGCCAGCAGCGTTTCCCCTAGCACAGATACGCAGTATTTT
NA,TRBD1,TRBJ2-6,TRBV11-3,CASSRREGQGSGANVLTF,TGTGCCAGCAGCCGACGCGAAGGACAGGGCTCTGGGGCCAACGTCCTGACTTTC
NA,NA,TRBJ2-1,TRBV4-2,CASSQDRDTYNEQFF,TGTGCCAGCAGCCAAGATCGGGACACGTACAATGAGCAGTTCTTC
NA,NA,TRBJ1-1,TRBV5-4,CASSRGSDNMNTEAFF,TGTGCCAGCAGCCGGGGGTCAGACAACATGAACACTGAAGCTTTCTTT
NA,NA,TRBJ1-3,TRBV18,CASSPGGSGNTIYF,TGTGCCAGCTCACCTGGGGGCAGTGGAAACACCATATATTTT
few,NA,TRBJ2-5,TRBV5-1,CASSLFGGRETQYF,TGCGCCAGCAGCTTGTTCGGGGGACGGGAGACCCAGTACTTC
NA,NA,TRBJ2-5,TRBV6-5,CAPGARSQYF,TGTGCTCCCGGGGCAAGAAGCCAGTACTTC
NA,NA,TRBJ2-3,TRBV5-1,CASSLAVFTDTQYF,TGCGCCAGCAGCTTGGCCGTTTTCACAGATACGCAGTATTTT
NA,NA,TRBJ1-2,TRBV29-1,CSVKAFYGYTF,TGCAGCGTTAAAGCCTTCTATGGCTACACCTTC
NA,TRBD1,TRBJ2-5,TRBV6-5,CASSYRNRGWETQYF,TGTGCCAGCAGCTACCGAAACAGGGGGTGGGAGACCCAGTACTTC